This is a list of T cell receptor beta chains from one sample in a study of blood T cell repertoires in COVID-19. Data came from immunoSEQ multiplex PCR; TCRdb stores just in-frame clones and leaves some out. The table lists approximately 490,000 clones, roughly 87% of them singletons. Sequencing input: PBMCs or T cells enriched from blood (not recorded which). The receptors derive from a young woman who had recovered from COVID-19. Each CDR3 is given with its conserved first and last residue. A D gene is named only where the DNA matches it firmly. Not all rows give a size; the values are once, few, many and, for expanded clones, a class.

j_gene	d_gene	abundance	v_gene	CDR3nt	CDR3aa
TRBJ1-1	TRBD1	.	TRBV14	TGTGCCAGCAGCCAAGAGAACTGGGACAGGCCTAACACTGAAGCTTTCTTT	CASSQENWDRPNTEAFF
TRBJ2-5	TRBD1	.	TRBV28	TGTGCCACCTCGGAGTCAGGGGGAGAGACCCAGTACTTC	CATSESGGETQYF
TRBJ1-2	TRBD1	.	TRBV6-4	TGTGCCAGCAGTTTTACAGGGGTCCAAAACTATGGCTACACCTTC	CASSFTGVQNYGYTF
TRBJ1-2	.	.	TRBV6-5	TGTGCCAGCAGACCCGGACGGGAAGCTAACTATGGCTACACCTTC	CASRPGREANYGYTF
TRBJ2-7	TRBD2	.	TRBV5-4	TGTGCCAGCAGCTTGGAGGTAGCGGGGGCCTACGAGCAGTACTTC	CASSLEVAGAYEQYF
TRBJ2-5	.	.	TRBV3-1/TRBV3-2	TGTGCCAGCAGCCAAGATTGGGCTCAAGAGACCCAGTACTTC	CASSQDWAQETQYF
TRBJ1-4	.	.	TRBV7-9	TGTGCCAGCAGCTTACTTGCAACTAATGAAAAACTGTTTTTT	CASSLLATNEKLFF
TRBJ1-1	TRBD1	.	TRBV10-3	TGTGCCATCAGTGAGTCGACAGGGGGAGACACTGAAGCTTTCTTT	CAISESTGGDTEAFF
TRBJ2-1	TRBD1	.	TRBV6-5	TGTGCCAGCAGTACACGGACAGGGCACTACAATGAGCAGTTCTTC	CASSTRTGHYNEQFF
TRBJ2-7	TRBD2	few	TRBV27	TGTGCCAGCAGTTTGGGGGGGGGTGTCTACGAGCAGTACTTC	CASSLGGGVYEQYF
TRBJ1-4	TRBD1	many	TRBV30	TGTGCCTGGAGTGTAGGGGGCAGGTCTAATGAAAAACTGTTTTTT	CAWSVGGRSNEKLFF
TRBJ1-1	.	.	TRBV5-1	TGCGCCAGCAGGCCGGGTCCCAACACTGAAGCTTTCTTT	CASRPGPNTEAFF
TRBJ2-1	TRBD2	once	TRBV3-1/TRBV3-2	TGTGCCAGCAGCCAAGATCTAGCGGTAGGTGAGCAGTTCTTC	CASSQDLAVGEQFF
TRBJ2-6	TRBD1	.	TRBV19	TGTGCCAGTAGTAAAGACAGGGCTGGGGCCAACGTCCTGACTTTC	CASSKDRAGANVLTF
TRBJ1-2	TRBD1	once	TRBV5-6	TGTGCCAGCAGCTTCGGGACAGGACCCCTTGACTACACCTTC	CASSFGTGPLDYTF
TRBJ1-1	TRBD1	.	TRBV12-3/TRBV12-4	TGTGCCAGCAGCCGCGACAGGGACACTGAAGCTTTCTTT	CASSRDRDTEAFF
TRBJ1-1	.	.	TRBV4-2	TGTGCCAGCAGCCAAGAGGCGGAGTACACTGAAGCTTTCTTT	CASSQEAEYTEAFF
TRBJ2-3	.	once	TRBV19	TGTGCCAGTAGTAGCGGAGAAGGTACAGATACGCAGTATTTT	CASSSGEGTDTQYF
TRBJ2-7	TRBD1	.	TRBV27	TGTGCCAGCCTGGGACAGGTCTACGAGCAGTACTTC	CASLGQVYEQYF
TRBJ2-3	TRBD2	.	TRBV5-4	TGTGCCAGCACCCCGACCCACTGGAGGGAGGGGAGGGCAGATACGCAGTATTTT	CASTPTHWREGRADTQYF
TRBJ1-5	.	once	TRBV5-8	TGTGCCAGCAGCTTGGCCCAAGAGGGCAATCAGCCCCAGCATTTT	CASSLAQEGNQPQHF
TRBJ1-4	.	.	TRBV6-5	TGTGCCAGCAGTTACGGGGGGGCAAGTGAAAAACTGTTTTTT	CASSYGGASEKLFF
TRBJ1-1	TRBD1	.	TRBV29-1	TGCAGCGTGACGGCCGGGACAGAGTTCACTGAAGCTTTCTTT	CSVTAGTEFTEAFF
TRBJ1-2	.	.	TRBV2	TGTGCCAGCAGTGAAGGAACAGGGTTCTATTACGGCTACACCTTC	CASSEGTGFYYGYTF
TRBJ2-7	.	few	TRBV6-6	TGTGCCAGCAGTCACACAATCGACACCACTCGGGAGCAGTACTTC	CASSHTIDTTREQYF
TRBJ2-3	TRBD2	.	TRBV11-2	TGTGCCAGCAGCGCGGGTAGCGGGGGCAGCACAGATACGCAGTATTTT	CASSAGSGGSTDTQYF
TRBJ1-1	.	.	TRBV19	TGTGCCATTGCGCGGAACACTGAAGCTTTCTTT	CAIARNTEAFF
TRBJ2-1	.	.	TRBV7-2	TGTGCCAGCAGCTTCCTTGGTCCGGGACAAAGAATGGTCTTC	CASSFLGPGQRMVF
TRBJ1-1	.	.	TRBV30	TGTGCCTGGAGTGTTCCCAGGACGAGGAGGGGAGCTTTCTTT	CAWSVPRTRRGAFF
TRBJ2-1	.	.	TRBV10-2	TGCGCCAGCTCAGACAGAGACAATGAGCAGTTCTTC	CASSDRDNEQFF